This note documents a single TCR beta chain sequence. The antigen is undetermined. Clones were sequenced by immunoSEQ multiplex PCR, and TCRdb holds only the in-frame ones, with some missing. The sample shows 94,000 or so clones, around 89% of them seen only once. The sample belongs to a study of T cell responses to AZD1222 COVID-19 vaccine. Study-wide results and caveats: Vaccine-related CD4 TCRs covered spike, predominating at 160-218 and 743-854. Seropositive at baseline were only a handful of AZD1222 recipients. Donors were mostly white British, more females; clonal diversity possibly underestimated. Spike-specific TCR breadth and depth both grew after two AZD1222 doses.

V dropped 0 bases and J dropped 7; count of bases not matched to a gene: 6. This CDR3 has 16 residues. The germline gives CDR1 SGHAT, CDR2 FQDESV (reference sequence). The receptor was derived from an adult in good health. The chain has TRBV11-1 and TRBJ1-4; TRBD1 agrees at 9 bases. This material consisted of peripheral blood, taken on day 0 of AZD1222 vaccination. The CDR3 sequence: CASSLASGTGTEKLFF. The DNA for the CDR3 is TGTGCCAGCAGCTTAGCGTCCGGGACAGGGACTGAAAAACTGTTTTTT.